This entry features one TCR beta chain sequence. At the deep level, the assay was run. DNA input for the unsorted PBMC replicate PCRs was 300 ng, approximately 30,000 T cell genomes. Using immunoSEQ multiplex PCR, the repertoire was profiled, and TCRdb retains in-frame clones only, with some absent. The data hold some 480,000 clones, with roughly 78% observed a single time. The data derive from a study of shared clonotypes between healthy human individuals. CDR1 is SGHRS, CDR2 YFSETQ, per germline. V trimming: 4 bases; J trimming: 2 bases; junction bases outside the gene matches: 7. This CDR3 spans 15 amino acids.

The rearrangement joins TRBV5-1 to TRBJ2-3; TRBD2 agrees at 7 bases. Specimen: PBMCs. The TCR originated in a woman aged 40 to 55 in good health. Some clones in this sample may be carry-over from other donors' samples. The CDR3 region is CASSVSGTITDTQYF. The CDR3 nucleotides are TGCGCCAGCAGCGTATCCGGGACTATCACAGATACGCAGTATTTT.